This T cell receptor (beta chain) was sequenced during a study of beta chain features in type 1 diabetes (dated by TCRdb to 2016 to 2019). Study-level background: Mean age, gender distribution, total cell number and subset yield were not different between patients and healthy donors. A total of over 90,000,000 sorted cells were examined across all samples, and a strong correlation was observed between cell number per subset and RNA yield. In the study, recently diagnosed type 1 diabetes patients and matched healthy donors were compared on the TCRB repertoires of their sorted circulating CD4+ T cell subsets. Naive and central memory subsets were obtained from all 28 donors, but regulatory and stem cell-like memory subsets were isolated from only 8 patients and roughly eight healthy donors.

This clone was seen a few times. Its antigen is currently not known. No base quality values were provided; no much bigger clone lies one nucleotide off. All of the isolated RNA was reverse transcribed with the High Capacity cDNA Reverse Transcription Kit, so expressed TCRB transcripts were sequenced. Deep immunoSEQ sequencing was applied to naive, central memory and regulatory T cell samples, giving an average of about 3.6 million total reads per sample. Sorted cells were lysed in RLT buffer and RNA was extracted with DNase-treated RNeasy Micro or Mini kits, depending on cell number. To prevent cross-contamination, every cell subset was processed on its own, while patient and healthy donor samples were processed together. The immunoSEQ multiplex PCR was used to amplify TCRB sequences from cDNA, generating 87-bp fragments that spanned the CDR3 region. Sequencing of the amplicons was done on the Illumina HiSeq platform. The study's processing was this. PCR bias was corrected computationally using synthetic template baselines, and reads within Hamming distance 2 were collapsed, with unmergeable singletons discarded. By aligning reads against IMGT, V, D and J genes, CDR3 length, and insertions or deletions at six rearrangement sites were assigned. Clonotype counts were normalized to sorted cell number within each subset before computing true diversity and Gini coefficients with the tcR R package. The overlap coefficient, calculated on TCRB nucleotide sequences, was used to measure repertoire sharing. Out-of-frame TCRB sequences from naive cells were analyzed to stand in for the pre-selection repertoire. TCRdb carries this immuneACCESS record with in-frame sequences only. Its versions omit some clonotypes, under half of them owing to an unresolved V gene in the studies checked, with the rest unexplained. The DNA gave D and trimming, while V, J and clone size come from that table. Across this sample there are 250,000 to 350,000 clones, with roughly an eighth seen only once. The top ten clonotypes cover less than 0.02% of the sample.

A single peripheral blood draw of approximately 100 mL on average was collected from each donor into heparinised tubes. Naive, central memory, regulatory and stem cell-like memory CD4+ T cells were sorted on a BD FACSAria II using a panel including CD45RO, CCR7, CD25, CD127, CD95 and CD27. Every sorted population had a purity above 95%. PBMCs were isolated immediately by Lymphoprep density gradient centrifugation and stained directly without culture. To minimize batch effects, samples were stained and sorted in pairs, one healthy donor with one patient per experiment. What the research found in general, with its limitations: Because cDNA was sequenced instead of genomic DNA, highly expressing activated cells could be over-represented, though the groups showed no difference in activation or CD3 levels. Patients with type 1 diabetes made fewer insertions and deleted more nucleotides at VDJ recombination sites, implying thymic rearrangement abnormalities. Because small numbers of individuals were included in the HLA sub-analyses, any influence of HLA type on TCRB rearrangement was left unresolved. Naive, central memory and regulatory TCRB repertoires appeared to be more similar among patients than among healthy donors. Shorter templates might be favored by PCR, yet because patient and control samples were amplified and corrected together, any such skew would affect both groups equally. Type 1 diabetes patients showed a moderate but significant shortening of TCRB CDR3 length in all four CD4+ subsets.

The clonotype comes from a man in his thirties or forties with type 1 diabetes. The sample consisted of naive CD4+ T cells from blood. The sample's cell subset or site label, in plain terms: true naive CD4+ T cells.

The nucleotide sequence is given as TGTGCCTGGAGTCTGCCAGGGGACACCGGGGAGCTGTTTTTT. Translated, this is CAWSLPGDTGELFF. The rearrangement joined TRBV30 to TRBJ2-2; TRBD1 could be the D gene, as 6 bases match. Cut back by 2 bases and 3 bases, the V and J ends lie 10 bases apart. Per the germline V gene (reference sequence), GTSNPN is the CDR1 and SVGIG is the CDR2. From the cysteine up to the phenylalanine, the CDR3 has a length of 14 residues. Only CDR3 DNA is held: 42 bases, read in frame from base 1.